This is a list of T cell receptor beta chains from one sample in a study of metastatic and nonmetastatic thyroid tumors. MiXCR re-clonotyped the PCR reads for TCRdb. The table records approximately 31,000 clones, 15% to 20% of them present only once. What was sequenced was blood. The receptors were gathered from a female donor with papillary thyroid cancer or a benign thyroid nodule (not recorded which). Some clones in this sample may be carry-over from other donors' samples. Each CDR3 is given with its conserved first and last residue. D genes are given only for firm matches. The size field is filled for only some rows; it gives once, few, many or a size class.

>TRBJ2-3|many|TRBV7-7|.
TGTGCTAGCAGCTTTTCGGCCCTCTCCACAGATACGCAGTATTTT
CASSFSALSTDTQYF
>TRBJ2-3|many|TRBV30|.
TGTGCCTGGGGACGGCGCACAGATACGCAGTATTTT
CAWGRRTDTQYF
>TRBJ1-6|.|TRBV5-1|.
TGCGCCTGCAGCACGCTAGGAATGGGGTTAGATTCACCCCTGCACTTT
CACSTLGMGLDSPLHF
>TRBJ1-5|many|TRBV28|TRBD1
TGTGCCAGCAGTTTATGGGGACAGTCCCAGCATTTT
CASSLWGQSQHF
>TRBJ1-5|few|TRBV6-4|TRBD1
TGTGCCAGCAGAGCCGACAGGGCCAGCAATCAGCCCCAGCATTTT
CASRADRASNQPQHF
>TRBJ2-1|many|TRBV30|TRBD1
TGTGCCTGGGCTACAGGGGGCTCCTACAATGAGCAGTTCTTC
CAWATGGSYNEQFF
>TRBJ2-7|.|TRBV3-1|.
TGTGCCAGCAGCTTCACCCCCTACGAGCAGTACTTC
CASSFTPYEQYF
>TRBJ2-7|.|TRBV28|TRBD1
TGTGCCAGCAGTTCTCCGGGACAGGAATACTACGAGCAGTACTTC
CASSSPGQEYYEQYF
>TRBJ2-3|many|TRBV7-3|.
TGTGCCAGCAGCCCCCAAAGTGAGGATACGCAGTATTTT
CASSPQSEDTQYF
>TRBJ2-3|many|TRBV7-6|.
TGTGCCAGCAGCCTAGACAGAGATACGCAGTATTTT
CASSLDRDTQYF
>TRBJ1-2|many|TRBV4-2|TRBD1
TGTGCCAGCAGCCTAGGGGGCTCCGGGCCTCTTGAAGGCTACACCTTC
CASSLGGSGPLEGYTF
>TRBJ2-1|many|TRBV30|TRBD2
TGTGCCTGGAGTCCCCTAGCGGGGGACTACAATGAGCAGTTCTTC
CAWSPLAGDYNEQFF
>TRBJ2-3|many|TRBV10-3|.
TGTGCCATCAGTGAGTCGACAGAGCGCACAGATACGCAGTATTTT
CAISESTERTDTQYF
>TRBJ2-1|many|TRBV20-1|.
TGCAGTGCTAGCTCGGCTCAGAGCTCCTACAATGAGCAGTTCTTC
CSASSAQSSYNEQFF
>TRBJ1-1|many|TRBV10-1|.
TGCGCCAGCAGTGAAGAGGGCAGGAACACTGAAGCTTTCTTT
CASSEEGRNTEAFF
>TRBJ2-1|.|TRBV20-1|TRBD2
TGCAGTGGGGGACTAGCGGGAGGGTGGCAGTTCTTC
CSGGLAGGWQFF
>TRBJ2-3|many|TRBV2|TRBD1
TGTGCCAGCAGTACGGGACAGGGGGCCGAAGGCACAGATACGCAGTATTTT
CASSTGQGAEGTDTQYF